The 24 T cell receptor beta chains in this list originate from one sample, sequenced in a study of T cell responses to AZD1222 COVID-19 vaccine. Assay: immunoSEQ multiplex PCR; the TCRdb copy retains only in-frame clones and omits some. The data hold roughly 130,000 clones, with 85% to 90% observed a single time. Sequenced material: peripheral blood, taken on day 0 of AZD1222 vaccination. The receptor source for this set is an adult in good health.

CDR3 protein: CASIPRASTDTQYF. The CDR3 DNA follows: TGTGCCAGCATCCCCCGGGCTAGCACAGATACGCAGTATTTT. The gene calls are TRBV27 and TRBJ2-3; D unresolved. The CDR3 has 14 amino acids. Germline V gene lookup returns CDR1 MNHEY and CDR2 SMNVEV (reference sequence). Trimming stripped 7 bases from V and 0 bases from J, with 11 bases between.

In this sample, this clone turned up a few times. This rearrangement joins TRBV5-4 to TRBJ2-7, with 8 bases fitting TRBD1. The CDR3 is 14 amino acids. J gave up 6 bases and V 4 bases, and 9 bases lay outside the gene matches. Looked up from germline, CDR1 is SGHNT and CDR2 is YYREEE (reference sequence). This chain's CDR3 is CASSLDRVTSEQYF. The CDR3 DNA reads TGTGCCAGCAGCCTGGACAGGGTGACGAGCGAGCAGTACTTC.

This clone was found a few times. The chain is built from TRBV28 and TRBJ1-6, with unresolved D. CDR3 size: 15 residues. Trimming took 8 bases from V and 9 from J, leaving 20 bases between them. Per the germline V gene, CDR1 is MDHEN and CDR2 is SYDVKM. The CDR3, as DNA: TGTGCCAGCCGAATGCCCGTCGGGTCTGGTTCACCCCTCCACTTT. It yields the protein CASRMPVGSGSPLHF. Filled out from reference TRBV28 and TRBJ1-6, the complete variable domain reads DVKVTQSSRYLVKRTGEKVFLECVQDMDHENMFWYRQDPGLGLRLIYFSYDVKMKEKGDIPEGYSVSREKKERFSLILESASTNQTSMYLCASRMPVGSGSPLHFGNGTRLTVT.

V and J are TRBV28 and TRBJ2-7; TRBD2 might be the D (5 bases). The CDR3 length is 14 residues. Germline V gene lookup returns CDR1 MDHEN and CDR2 SYDVKM. The V end lost 2 bases, the J end lost 5 bases, and 13 bases lay between the germline ends. CDR3: CASSLRTARNEQYF. CDR3 nucleotides: TGTGCCAGCAGTTTACGGACTGCCAGGAACGAGCAGTACTTC. Full variable domain (remainder filled in from reference TRBV28 and TRBJ2-7): DVKVTQSSRYLVKRTGEKVFLECVQDMDHENMFWYRQDPGLGLRLIYFSYDVKMKEKGDIPEGYSVSREKKERFSLILESASTNQTSMYLCASSLRTARNEQYFGPGTRLTVT.

V gene TRBV6-5 combines with J gene TRBJ2-4; D possibly corresponds to TRBD2 (6 bases). Trimming shortened V by 6 bases and J by 6 bases, and 12 bases separated the two germline ends. This CDR3 spans 13 amino acids. Per the germline V gene, CDR1 is MNHEY and CDR2 is SVGAGI. CDR3 DNA: TGTGCCAGCAGAGACCCGGGGGTAAACATTCAGTACTTC. This encodes CASRDPGVNIQYF.

V usage is TRBV4-1 and J usage is TRBJ1-4; 8 positions agree with TRBD1. CDR3 length equals 15 residues. J gave up 5 bases and V 3 bases, and 5 bases lay outside the gene matches. Germline CDR1 MGHRA, CDR2 YSYEKL. This CDR3 is CASSHPGTGNEKLFF. The CDR3 nucleotides are TGCGCCAGCAGCCACCCCGGGACAGGAAATGAAAAACTGTTTTTT.

The J gene is TRBJ1-6, the V gene TRBV28; 8 positions match TRBD1. The CDR3 loop spans 16 amino acids. With V trimmed by 6 bases and J by 6 bases, 10 bases remained unmatched. CDR1 and CDR2 (germline): MDHEN, SYDVKM. CDR3 bases: TGTGCCAGCAGACCCAGGTCAGGACAGGGTAATTCACCCCTCCACTTT. Translation gives CASRPRSGQGNSPLHF.

This chain links TRBV10-3 with TRBJ2-7; 13 bases map to TRBD2. The V and J ends lost 7 bases and 4 bases, in that order; junction bases with no gene match: 7. In germline, CDR1 is ENHRY, CDR2 SYGVKD. The CDR3 totals 15 residues. The CDR3 coding sequence is TGTGCCATCACCGCCGGGACTAGCGGGAAATACGAGCAGTACTTC. Translating gives CAITAGTSGKYEQYF.

Only a few counts were recorded for this clone. The gene calls are TRBV28 and TRBJ2-2; 8 nucleotides line up with TRBD1. The V gene end was trimmed by 6 bases and the J gene end by 4 bases; junction bases not matched to a gene: 7. This CDR3 spans 15 amino acids. The germline CDR1 and CDR2 sequences are MDHEN and SYDVKM. DNA for the CDR3: TGTGCCAGCAGAGGAGGCAGGGGGCTCACCGGGGAGCTGTTTTTT. Protein sequence: CASRGGRGLTGELFF. Combining the CDR3 with reference TRBV28 and TRBJ2-2 gives the whole variable domain DVKVTQSSRYLVKRTGEKVFLECVQDMDHENMFWYRQDPGLGLRLIYFSYDVKMKEKGDIPEGYSVSREKKERFSLILESASTNQTSMYLCASRGGRGLTGELFFGEGSRLTVL.

The CDR3 protein is CASSVAGRQNEQFF. CDR3 bases: TGTGCCAGCAGCGTAGCCGGGAGACAAAATGAGCAGTTCTTC. J is TRBJ2-1 and V is TRBV9; possible D gene TRBD2, 6 bases. Deletions cut 0 bases from V and 7 bases from J, with 11 bases between. This CDR3 is 14 amino acids long. Germline loops: CDR1 SGDLS, CDR2 YYNGEE.

V gene TRBV4-1 combines with J gene TRBJ1-5; D uncertain. V was trimmed by 2 bases and J by 2 bases, leaving 13 bases between them. Germline loops: CDR1 MGHRA, CDR2 YSYEKL. The CDR3 consists of 16 residues. CDR3 residues: CASSQTATYGNQPQHF. The CDR3 DNA sequence: TGCGCCAGCAGCCAAACAGCCACCTATGGCAATCAGCCCCAGCATTTT.

The CDR3 protein is CASRSAGGELFF. The CDR3 bases are TGTGCCAGCCGGAGCGCTGGGGGGGAGCTGTTTTTT. The J gene is TRBJ2-2, the V gene TRBV12-3 or TRBV12-4; D gene uncertain. The CDR3 runs to 12 residues. The V end was cut by 8 bases, the J end by 8 bases, with 12 bases between.

The genes are TRBV7-9 and TRBJ2-7; TRBD2 aligns across 7 bases. The junction had 18 bases not matched to a gene; V was cut back by 4 bases and J by 3 bases. Germline V gene lookup returns CDR1 SEHNR and CDR2 FQNEAQ (reference sequence). CDR3 length: 18 residues. The CDR3, as DNA: TGTGCCAGCAGCTCCATACCGGGGGAGGGCGGAAATAGCTACGAGCAGTACTTC. Protein: CASSSIPGEGGNSYEQYF.

This chain links TRBV12-1 with TRBJ2-7; the table's D call, TRBD1, was not checked against the DNA. TRBV12-1 is given as a pseudogene. This CDR3 region has 19 residues. The CDR3 sequence is CASSFVISGTREPAYEQYF. DNA for the CDR3: TGTGCCAGCAGCTTTGTTATCTCCGGGACAAGAGAACCTGCCTACGAGCAGTACTTC.

This chain joins TRBV5-5 and TRBJ2-2; either TRBD1 or TRBD2 may supply D (5 bases each). The CDR3 length is 18 residues. The germline V gene has CDR1 SGHKS and CDR2 YYEKEE (reference sequence). Deletions cut 5 bases from V and 0 bases from J, with 20 bases between. The CDR3 loop reads CASRRRDGQWSNTGELFF. CDR3 DNA sequence: TGTGCCAGCAGACGAAGGGACGGTCAATGGTCGAACACCGGGGAGCTGTTTTTT. The full variable domain, rest sourced from reference TRBV5-5 and TRBJ2-2, is DAGVTQSPTHLIKTRGQQVTLRCSPISGHKSVSWYQQVLGQGPQFIFQYYEKEERGRGNFPDRFSARQFPNYSSELNVNALLLGDSALYLCASRRRDGQWSNTGELFFGEGSRLTVL.

The rearrangement uses TRBV9 and TRBJ2-1, with 9 bases matching TRBD2. The CDR3 is made up of 14 amino acids. In germline, CDR1 is SGDLS, CDR2 YYNGEE. V was pared by 4 bases and J by 5 bases, with 4 bases of the junction left unmatched. CDR3 sequence reads: CASSSGLAHNEQFF. CDR3 bases: TGTGCCAGCAGCTCGGGACTAGCCCACAATGAGCAGTTCTTC.

The genes are TRBV7-6 and TRBJ1-1, with D maybe TRBD1 (5 bases). This CDR3 comprises 15 residues. CDR1 and CDR2 (germline): SGHVS, FNYEAQ. Between the trimmed V and J ends, which lost 0 bases and 1 base, there was a span of 9 bases. CDR3 in amino acids: CASSLAGGSNTEAFF. The CDR3 DNA reads TGTGCCAGCAGCTTAGCGGGGGGGTCGAACACTGAAGCTTTCTTT. Using reference TRBV7-6 and TRBJ1-1 for the parts outside the CDR3, the full variable domain is GAGVSQSPRYKVTKRGQDVALRCDPISGHVSLYWYRQALGQGPEFLTYFNYEAQQDKSGLPNDRFSAERPEGSISTLTIQRTEQRDSAMYRCASSLAGGSNTEAFFGQGTRLTVV.

The chain uses TRBV5-1 and TRBJ1-2, with 8 bases matching TRBD1. The CDR3 is 15 amino acids. With V trimmed by 4 bases and J by 3 bases, 8 bases remained unmatched. CDR1 is SGHRS and CDR2 is YFSETQ in the germline V gene. CDR3 loop: CASSRSQGADYGYTF. CDR3 DNA: TGCGCCAGCAGCAGATCTCAGGGGGCTGACTATGGCTACACCTTC.

The V gene is TRBV4-3, the J gene TRBJ2-2; possible D gene TRBD1, 5 bases. Germline CDR1 LGHNA, CDR2 YSLEER. With 2 bases removed from V and 5 bases from J, the gap between germline ends came to 9 bases. The CDR3 spans 14 residues. The CDR3 sequence: CASSQSQGTGELFF. In nucleotides, the CDR3 is TGCGCCAGCAGCCAATCCCAGGGTACCGGGGAGCTGTTTTTT.

This clone was observed a few times. This chain connects TRBV27 to TRBJ1-5; D perhaps matches TRBD1 (5 bases). Trimming shortened V by 6 bases and J by 5 bases, and 17 bases separated the two germline ends. Germline CDR1 MNHEY, CDR2 SMNVEV (reference sequence). The CDR3 runs to 15 residues. CDR3 region: CASRIAGRDDQPQHF. The DNA for the CDR3 is TGTGCCAGCAGGATTGCAGGGAGGGATGATCAGCCCCAGCATTTT.

The chain is built from TRBV19 and TRBJ1-5; tentatively, D is TRBD1 (6 bases). CDR1 and CDR2 from the germline V gene are LNHDA and SQIVND (reference sequence). This CDR3 comprises 15 residues. Trimming pared 3 bases from V and 4 bases from J, leaving 13 bases between. The DNA of the CDR3 is TGTGCCAGTAGTATCTGGGCAGGGGATAATCAGCCCCAGCATTTT. This sequence encodes CASSIWAGDNQPQHF.

V gene TRBV28 combines with J gene TRBJ2-6; TRBD2 might be the D (5 bases). The CDR3 extends over 15 amino acids. Germline CDR1 reads MDHEN; CDR2 reads SYDVKM. V was pared by 3 bases and J by 2 bases, with 8 bases between. The CDR3 sequence: CASSLRGPGANVLTF. The CDR3, as DNA: TGTGCCAGCAGTTTGAGAGGGCCTGGGGCCAACGTCCTGACTTTC.

V usage is TRBV6-5 and J usage is TRBJ2-7; the match to TRBD1 covers 9 bases. This CDR3 has 13 residues. Germline V lookup: CDR1 MNHEY, CDR2 SVGAGI. The J segment lost 4 bases and the V segment lost 9 bases, leaving 7 bases of the junction unmatched. In DNA, the CDR3 is TGTGCCAGTTCGGACAGGGGAAGGTACGAGCAGTACTTC. Translation gives CASSDRGRYEQYF.

V and J are TRBV4-1 and TRBJ2-7; 7 bases agree with TRBD1. V was clipped by 1 base and J by 3 bases; unmatched bases: 6. The V gene's germline CDR1 is MGHRA and CDR2 YSYEKL. This CDR3 region has 15 residues. The CDR3 protein is CASSQVLGQVYEQYF. CDR3 coding DNA: TGCGCCAGCAGCCAAGTCCTAGGACAGGTCTACGAGCAGTACTTC.